This T cell receptor beta chain was captured in a study of shared clonotypes between healthy human individuals (TCRdb year 2020). Notes on the research overall: The cohort included three men and a couple of women between 18 and 49 years of age. Blood TCR repertoires of 5 or 6 healthy adults were deeply sequenced to estimate repertoire size and the extent of clonotype sharing between individuals. Per donor, three plates each were used for CD4 naive and CD4 memory, two for CD8 naive, and one for CD8 memory. Per donor, leukapheresis produced somewhere between about 0.94 and 9.5 billion PBMCs. Libraries were prepared and TCR repertoires were sequenced by different laboratories using diverse techniques, in order to increase sequencing depth and limit assay-specific biases.

Healthy HIV-negative adults with no recently reported acute infections or vaccinations were included as donors. All donors were Caucasian adults living in Nashville, Tennessee, USA. CD4+ T cells were enriched by magnetic negative selection; naive cells were then positively selected on CD45RA, and the negative fraction formed the memory subset. Blood was obtained by leukapheresis, after which PBMCs were separated by Ficoll-Histopaque density gradient centrifugation and cryopreserved in liquid nitrogen vapor phase. Analytical flow cytometry was used to check the purity and quantity of every magnetically sorted T cell population. Each sorted fraction had its genomic DNA isolated and then quantified by UV absorbance on a Nanodrop 2000c. Using the deep immunoSEQ assay, TCR CDR3 regions were amplified from genomic DNA by multiplex PCR. For each cell subset, the extracted genomic DNA was distributed evenly across all wells of several immunoSEQ 96-well plates, and each plate served as one replicate. Each replicate PCR for sorted subsets received around 210 ng genomic DNA, equal to tens of thousands of T cell genomes. Purified libraries were quantified with a Qubit 3.0 fluorometer, sized on a Bioanalyzer 2100, and re-quantified with the KAPA Library Quantification kit. Every immunoSEQ 96-well plate was sequenced on a separate single-read 150-cycle Illumina NextSeq 550 flow cell. The authors processed their data as follows. Because the immunoSEQ output held only junctional sequences and lacked quality scores, the filtering could not match the filtering applied to full-length reads. To assign V/J genes and CDR3, sequences were annotated against IMGT germline references using PyIR, a Python wrapper for IgBLAST v1.9. Reads were removed for weak V/J assignments (E-value above 1e-6), missing CDR3, stop codons, out-of-frame junctions, or ambiguous translated residues. V3J clonotypes were defined as sequences sharing an identical inferred V gene, J gene, and CDR3 amino acid sequence. The percentage overlap between two repertoires was calculated by dividing the number of shared unique clonotypes by the size of the smaller repertoire. Richness of each repertoire was evaluated using RTK rarefaction, the Chao1 estimator, and Recon v2.1 estimates of unobserved clonotypes. Generation probabilities were computed with OLGA for all TCRbeta clonotypes obtained by the gDNA method from a few donors. The table was pulled from immuneACCESS by TCRdb, which kept in-frame rearrangements only. Such tables lose some clones; where checked, under half of the loss comes from unresolved V genes, and the rest has no known cause. The DNA gave D and trimming, while V, J and clone size come from that table. The sample yields about 2.4 million clones; around 94% were counted once. Roughly 0.14% of the sample is held by the ten biggest clonotypes.

The junction carries 17 bases between V and J, which are trimmed by 7 bases and 2 bases respectively. The germline V gene (reference sequence) provides CDR1 MNHNY and CDR2 SVGAGI. The CDR3 starts with the cysteine, ends with the phenylalanine, and has 15 residues. Just CDR3 DNA is preserved here, 45 bases in frame from base 1. Worth noting for this clone: Its target antigen remains unknown. No base quality values were provided; no much bigger clone lies one nucleotide off.

Beyond this particular receptor, the publication reports: Pairwise subsampling led to the expectation that sequencing depth would affect the degree of clonotype sharing among donors. The genetic and exposure-history diversity represented was limited by the small number of donors. Compared with non-shared clonotypes, the clonotypes found in all four sorted-subset donors had higher generation probabilities. Even with the large sequencing depth, rarefaction of the sorted-subset datasets indicated that sequencing was incomplete. Larger estimated clonotype richness was generally found for naive subsets than for memory subsets. Around 5.4% of naive CD4, around 4% of naive CD8, 2.3% of memory CD4, and approximately 0.4% of memory CD8 clonotypes were shared across a few donors. Only blood was sampled, and tissue TCR repertoires likely differ from those in blood.

Sequenced input: naive CD4+ T cells sorted from blood. This specimen's cell subset or site label, interpreted: CD45RA+ positively selected. This sequence was found in a man aged 18 to 35 in good health. The V and J segments used are TRBV6-6 and TRBJ1-1, with TRBD1 tentatively as D gene (6 bases match). The nucleotides are TGTGCCAGCACCCTACCACAGGGAATAAACACTGAAGCTTTCTTT. It encodes CASTLPQGINTEAFF.